The 13 T cell receptor beta chains listed next were all sequenced from one sample in a study of cytomegalovirus exposure and HLA in healthy donors. PCR was performed using 60 Vbeta and 13 Jbeta primers. Measured with immunoSEQ multiplex PCR; TCRdb has only the in-frame clones, and not every one. This sample has approximately 100,000 clones, with 70% to 75% found just once. Specimen: PBMCs. The receptors derive from a female donor in good health and CMV-seronegative.

The chain is built from TRBV30 and TRBJ2-6; D is possibly TRBD2 (6 bases). V gave up 0 bases and J gave up 0 bases, with 15 bases separating them. Germline V gene lookup returns CDR1 GTSNPN and CDR2 SVGIG (reference sequence). There are 18 residues in the CDR3. The DNA for the CDR3 is TGTGCCTGGAGTGTTAAGATTCAGGGACTCTCTGGGGCCAACGTCCTGACTTTC. Its translation is CAWSVKIQGLSGANVLTF.

In this sample, this clone turned up once. This chain connects TRBV28 to TRBJ2-1; 9 bases agree with TRBD2. Losses at the gene ends were 3 bases for V and 8 bases for J; bases not matched to a gene: 8. The germline gives CDR1 MDHEN, CDR2 SYDVKM. This CDR3 has 15 amino acids. The CDR3 DNA sequence: TGTGCCAGCAGTTTTCTAACTAGCGGGCGGGATGAGCAGTTCTTC. Translating it yields CASSFLTSGRDEQFF.

The chain uses TRBV7-9 and TRBJ1-4; TRBD1 aligns across 7 bases. The CDR3 loop spans 15 amino acids. V lost 6 bases to trimming and J lost 5 bases; unmatched junction nucleotides: 9. Germline V gives CDR1 SEHNR, CDR2 FQNEAQ (reference sequence). In DNA form, the CDR3 reads TGTGCCAGCAGTAAGGGGGACAGCCAAAATGAAAAACTGTTTTTT. Translating it yields CASSKGDSQNEKLFF.

Notes on this clone: The conserved final phenylalanine or tryptophan is absent from the CDR3, which likely points to a read error. The gene calls are TRBV7-8 and TRBJ1-1; no clear D gene. Germline values: CDR1 SGHVS, CDR2 FQNEAQ. V was clipped by 3 bases and J by 10 bases, with 15 bases between them. This CDR3 comprises 13 residues. The CDR3 sequence: CASSLAASPSAFL. In DNA, the CDR3 is TGTGCCAGCAGCTTGGCGGCCAGCCCGTCAGCTTTCCTT.

CDR3 protein: CASKKSEEAQYF. CDR3 bases: TGTGCCAGCAAAAAGAGCGAGGAGGCGCAGTATTTT. The V and J genes are TRBV2 and TRBJ2-3; possible D gene TRBD2, 5 bases. The germline V gene has CDR1 SNHLY and CDR2 FYNNEI. The V end lost 7 bases, the J end lost 10 bases, and 15 bases lay between the germline ends. The CDR3 contains 12 residues.

This clone has just a few counts. The CDR3 protein is CASRVSASKLYNEQFF. DNA of the CDR3: TGCGCCAGCAGGGTATCGGCTAGCAAACTCTACAATGAGCAGTTCTTC. The gene calls are TRBV23-1 and TRBJ2-1; a possible D gene is TRBD2 (5 bases). TRBV23-1 is designated an ORF whose function remains uncertain. The ends were cut back, 6 bases at V and 3 bases at J, with 18 bases in the middle. CDR3 size: 16 residues.

The V and J genes are TRBV28 and TRBJ1-2, with 8 bases aligning to TRBD1. There are 15 residues in the CDR3. Germline V CDR1 and CDR2: MDHEN, SYDVKM. Trimming took 6 bases from V and 8 from J; bases not matched to a gene: 14. This chain's CDR3 is CASSSLGRTGGGYTF. In DNA, the CDR3 is TGTGCCAGCAGCTCCCTGGGGCGAACAGGGGGAGGCTACACCTTC.

This clone appeared a single time. The V call is TRBV2, the J call TRBJ2-1, with 8 bases identical to TRBD1. CDR1 and CDR2 from the germline V gene are SNHLY and FYNNEI. The V gene end was trimmed by 3 bases and the J gene end by 14 bases; junction bases not matched to a gene: 12. This CDR3 has 14 residues. The CDR3 loop is CASSDIVGTGLKFF. DNA of the CDR3: TGTGCCAGCAGTGATATTGTCGGGACAGGCTTGAAGTTCTTC.

The chain recombines TRBV25-1 with TRBJ2-7; D might be TRBD1 (5 bases). The germline V and J ends were trimmed by 6 bases and 3 bases, with 6 bases remaining between them. Germline loops: CDR1 MGHDK, CDR2 SYGVNS. CDR3 length: 11 residues. Here the CDR3 DNA reads TGTGCCAGCAGCAGGGACTACGAGCAGTACTTC. This codes for CASSRDYEQYF.

This clone was seen only a few times. The chain combines TRBV11-2 with TRBJ1-1, with D maybe TRBD1 (5 bases). The V end was cut by 3 bases, the J end by 4 bases, with 15 bases between. The CDR3 sequence is 15 residues long. CDR1 and CDR2 from the germline V gene are SGHAT and FQNNGV. DNA of the CDR3: TGTGCCAGCAGCTTCAGCGCGGGGGGTAGCACTGAAGCTTTCTTT. It encodes CASSFSAGGSTEAFF.

The chain has TRBV10-3 and TRBJ2-6; D might be TRBD2 (6 bases). The ends were cut back, 6 bases at V and 10 bases at J, with 13 bases in the middle. Germline-derived CDR1 and CDR2 are ENHRY and SYGVKD. CDR3 length: 13 amino acids. CDR3 coding DNA: TGTGCCATCAGACCTCACGGGGGAAACGTCCTGACTTTC. Protein sequence: CAIRPHGGNVLTF.

The chain joins TRBV6-1 to TRBJ1-2; TRBD1 matches 7 bases. The CDR3 has 15 residues. Germline CDR1 is MNHNS and CDR2 is SASEGT. The J segment lost 0 bases and the V segment lost 3 bases, leaving 4 bases of the junction unmatched. The CDR3 DNA is TGTGCCAGCAGTGATCGGGGGACAGCTAACTATGGCTACACCTTC. Protein sequence: CASSDRGTANYGYTF.

V usage is TRBV23-1 and J usage is TRBJ2-7; 11 bases are shared with TRBD1. TRBV23-1 is identified as an open reading frame with a role that is uncertain. This CDR3 has 15 amino acids. The trim removed 3 bases at V and 3 bases at J, leaving 4 bases unmatched. CDR3 loop: CASSHPGTGGYEQYF. CDR3 DNA sequence: TGCGCCAGCAGTCACCCCGGGACAGGGGGCTACGAGCAGTACTTC.